The rows below give T cell receptor beta chains drawn from one sample of a study of patients and donors after allogeneic stem cell transplantation. MiXCR, run by TCRdb on the RT-PCR reads, gives a single entry per CDR3 protein. The sample lists roughly 30,000 distinct CDR3 sequences, under 7.5% occurring once. What was sequenced was blood, either unsorted or a sorted T cell fraction (not recorded which). Receptors were obtained from a human donor who was either an allogeneic HSCT recipient or a stem cell or donor lymphocyte infusion donor (not recorded which). It is not recorded whose cells these are; they may come from a transplant donor. The CDR3 runs from the conserved cysteine through the conserved F or W. D genes are given only for firm matches. Some rows have no size entry. The others give once, few or many, or a class for an expanded clone.

v_gene	d_gene	len	abundance	j_gene	CDR3aa	CDR3nt
TRBV7-2	TRBD2	16	few	TRBJ2-5	CASSLGSSGGQETQYF	TGTGCCAGCAGCTTAGGGTCTAGCGGGGGACAAGAGACCCAGTACTTC
TRBV11-2	-	14	-	TRBJ2-2	CASSLAGPTGELFF	TGTGCCAGCAGCTTAGCGGGACCTACCGGGGAGCTGTTTTTT
TRBV2	TRBD1	14	-	TRBJ1-2	CASSLRTGDGGYTF	TGTGCCAGCAGTCTCCGGACAGGGGATGGGGGCTACACCTTC
TRBV20-1	TRBD1	14	many	TRBJ2-7	CSAPRDRVSYEQYF	TGCAGTGCTCCCCGGGACAGGGTCTCCTACGAGCAGTACTTC
TRBV28	TRBD2	15	few	TRBJ2-1	CAILSLAGAYNEQFF	TGTGCCATCCTATCACTAGCGGGAGCCTACAATGAGCAGTTCTTC
TRBV9	-	15	few	TRBJ2-1	CASSIRGSGYNEQFF	TGTGCCAGCAGCATCCGAGGGAGTGGCTACAATGAGCAGTTCTTC
TRBV28	-	12	many	TRBJ2-7	CASSRLRNEQYF	TGTGCCAGCAGTCGTTTGAGAAACGAGCAGTACTTC
TRBV6-5	-	14	many	TRBJ2-1	CASSYSPGGGEQFF	TGTGCCAGCAGTTACTCCCCCGGAGGTGGTGAGCAGTTCTTC
TRBV12-3/TRBV12-4	-	14	few	TRBJ2-5	CASSLDRAAWTQYF	TGTGCCAGCAGTTTAGATCGGGCGGCGTGGACCCAGTACTTC
TRBV7-3	-	14	large	TRBJ2-3	CASSLTWATDTQYF	TGTGCCAGCAGCTTAACGTGGGCCACAGATACGCAGTATTTT
TRBV28	-	13	many	TRBJ1-5	CASRARAVSAQHF	TGTGCCAGCAGGGCCCGGGCTGTGTCGGCCCAGCATTTT
TRBV12-3/TRBV12-4	-	13	many	TRBJ1-5	CASSLASNQPQHF	TGTGCCAGCAGTTTAGCATCGAATCAGCCCCAGCATTTT
TRBV7-3	-	13	-	TRBJ2-1	CASRGQDRSEQFF	TGTGCCAGCAGAGGACAAGATAGGAGTGAGCAGTTCTTC
TRBV28	-	15	few	TRBJ2-7	CASSSGGGVSYEQYF	TGTGCCAGCAGTTCGGGTGGCGGGGTCTCCTACGAGCAGTACTTC
TRBV5-1	-	14	few	TRBJ2-1	CASSVTSSYNEQFF	TGCGCCAGCAGCGTCACTAGCTCCTACAATGAGCAGTTCTTC
TRBV6-4	TRBD1	14	many	TRBJ2-1	CASSETGGHDEQFF	TGTGCCAGCAGTGAGACAGGGGGGCACGATGAGCAGTTCTTC
TRBV20-1	TRBD2	17	many	TRBJ2-1	CSARDGRLSGRALEQFF	TGCAGTGCTAGAGACGGACGACTAAGCGGGAGGGCCTTGGAGCAGTTCTTC
TRBV20-1	-	15	many	TRBJ1-6	CSARDGSSYNSPLHF	TGCAGTGCTAGAGATGGCAGCTCCTATAATTCACCCCTCCACTTT
TRBV12-3/TRBV12-4	-	13	many	TRBJ2-2	CASRALNTGELFF	TGTGCCAGCAGGGCTTTGAACACCGGGGAGCTGTTTTTT
TRBV4-3	-	12	many	TRBJ1-1	CASSRGEGEAFF	TGCGCCAGCAGCCGTGGGGAGGGTGAAGCTTTCTTT
TRBV18	-	14	-	TRBJ2-1	CASSPDSSYNEQFF	TGTGCCAGCTCCCCGGACAGTTCCTACAATGAGCAGTTCTTC
TRBV7-2	TRBD1	14	many	TRBJ1-2	CASSLIQGAGGYTF	TGTGCCAGCAGCTTAATACAGGGGGCCGGAGGCTACACCTTC
TRBV11-3	TRBD1	16	few	TRBJ2-3	CASSFRTGSSTDTQYF	TGTGCCAGCAGCTTCAGGACAGGGTCAAGCACAGATACGCAGTATTTT
TRBV11-2	TRBD2	16	-	TRBJ2-7	CASSFLWTSGSYEQYF	TGTGCCAGCAGCTTTCTATGGACTAGCGGGAGCTACGAGCAGTACTTC
TRBV27	TRBD2	13	many	TRBJ2-1	CASSPLAGVRKFF	TGTGCCAGCAGTCCCCTAGCGGGAGTCAGAAAGTTCTTC
TRBV4-2	-	14	medium-sized	TRBJ1-1	CASSRETGNTEAFF	TGTGCCAGCAGCCGAGAGACAGGGAACACTGAAGCTTTCTTT
TRBV3-1	-	15	-	TRBJ2-1	CASSQDPGEGNEQFF	TGTGCCAGCAGCCAAGATCCGGGAGAGGGGAATGAGCAGTTCTTC